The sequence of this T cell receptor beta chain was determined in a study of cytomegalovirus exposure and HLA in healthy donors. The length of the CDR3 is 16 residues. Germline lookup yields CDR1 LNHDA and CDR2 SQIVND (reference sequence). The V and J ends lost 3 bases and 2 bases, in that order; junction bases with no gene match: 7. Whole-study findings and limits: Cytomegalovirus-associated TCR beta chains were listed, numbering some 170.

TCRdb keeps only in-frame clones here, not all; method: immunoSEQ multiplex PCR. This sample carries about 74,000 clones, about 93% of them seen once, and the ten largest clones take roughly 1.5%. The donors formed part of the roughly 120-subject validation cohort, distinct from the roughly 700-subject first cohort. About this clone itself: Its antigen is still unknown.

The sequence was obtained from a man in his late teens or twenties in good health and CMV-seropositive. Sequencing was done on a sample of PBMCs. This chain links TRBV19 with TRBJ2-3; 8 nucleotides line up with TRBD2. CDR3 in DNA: TGTGCCAGTAGTATTTTTAGCGGGACCTCCACAGATACGCAGTATTTT. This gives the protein CASSIFSGTSTDTQYF.